The sequence of this TCR beta chain was determined in a study of T cells after yellow fever vaccination. The V gene's germline CDR1 is LGHNA and CDR2 YSLEER. The CDR3 runs to 15 residues. With 3 bases removed from V and 5 bases from J, the gap between germline ends came to 13 bases. MiXCR, run by TCRdb on the 5' RACE reads, gives a single entry per CDR3 protein. This table has more than 75,000 distinct CDR3 sequences, approximately 9% appearing once. The TCR sequence derives from a man aged 18 to 29 who received the YFV17D yellow fever vaccine. The source was CD8+ T cells not binding an NS4B(214-222) dextramer, sorted from PBMCs, collected less than 16 days after the first yellow fever vaccination. This chain joins TRBV4-3 and TRBJ1-4; possible D gene TRBD1, 5 bases. The CDR3 nucleotides are TGCGCCAGCAGCCAGGTCGGACACGTGAATGAAAAACTGTTTTTT. Its protein is CASSQVGHVNEKLFF.